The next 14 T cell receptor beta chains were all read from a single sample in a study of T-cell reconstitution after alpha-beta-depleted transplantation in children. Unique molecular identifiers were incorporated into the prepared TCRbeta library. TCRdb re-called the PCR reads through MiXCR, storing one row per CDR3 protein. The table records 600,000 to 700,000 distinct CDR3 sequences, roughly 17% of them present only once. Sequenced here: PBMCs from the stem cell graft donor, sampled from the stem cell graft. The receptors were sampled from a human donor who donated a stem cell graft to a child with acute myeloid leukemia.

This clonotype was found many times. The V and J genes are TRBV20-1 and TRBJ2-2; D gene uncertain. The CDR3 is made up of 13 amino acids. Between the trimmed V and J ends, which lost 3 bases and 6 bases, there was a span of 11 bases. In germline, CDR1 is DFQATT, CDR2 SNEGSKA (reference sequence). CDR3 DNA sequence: TGCAGTGCTAGGTTCACTCAGGCCGGGGAGCTGTTTTTT. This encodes CSARFTQAGELFF.

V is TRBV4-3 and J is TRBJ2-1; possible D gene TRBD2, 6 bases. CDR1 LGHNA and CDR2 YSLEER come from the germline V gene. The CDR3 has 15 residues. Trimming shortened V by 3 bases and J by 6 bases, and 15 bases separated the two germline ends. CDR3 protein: CASSQGGDGSNEQFF. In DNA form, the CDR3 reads TGCGCCAGCAGCCAGGGCGGGGACGGATCCAATGAGCAGTTCTTC.

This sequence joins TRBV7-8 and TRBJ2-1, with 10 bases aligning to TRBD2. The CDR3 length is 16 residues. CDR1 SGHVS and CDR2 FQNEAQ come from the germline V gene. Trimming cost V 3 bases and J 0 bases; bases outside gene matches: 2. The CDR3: CASSFSSGGSYNEQFF. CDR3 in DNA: TGTGCCAGCAGCTTTTCTAGCGGGGGCTCCTACAATGAGCAGTTCTTC.

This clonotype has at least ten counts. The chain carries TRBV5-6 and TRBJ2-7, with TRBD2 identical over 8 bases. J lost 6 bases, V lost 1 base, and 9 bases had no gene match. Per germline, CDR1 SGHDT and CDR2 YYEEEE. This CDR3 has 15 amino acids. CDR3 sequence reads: CASSLYPLAGGEQYV. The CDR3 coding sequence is TGTGCCAGCAGCTTGTATCCCCTCGCGGGAGGCGAGCAGTACGTC.

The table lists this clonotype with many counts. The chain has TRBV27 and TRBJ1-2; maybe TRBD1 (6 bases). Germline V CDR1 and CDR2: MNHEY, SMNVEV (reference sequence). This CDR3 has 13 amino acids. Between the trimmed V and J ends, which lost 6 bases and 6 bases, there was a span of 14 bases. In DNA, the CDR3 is TGTGCCAGCAGCGACACAGGGAGGGATGGCTACACCTTC. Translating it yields CASSDTGRDGYTF.

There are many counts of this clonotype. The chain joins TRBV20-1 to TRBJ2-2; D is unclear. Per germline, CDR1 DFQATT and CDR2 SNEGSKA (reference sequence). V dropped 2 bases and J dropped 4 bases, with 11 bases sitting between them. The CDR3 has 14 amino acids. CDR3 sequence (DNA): TGCAGTGCTAGACCTGGATCGTTCACCGGGGAGCTGTTTTTT. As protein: CSARPGSFTGELFF.

The CDR3 spells CASSHGSREFF. Here the CDR3 DNA reads TGTGCCAGCAGTCATGGATCCCGTGAGTTCTTC. The chain is built from TRBV12-3 or TRBV12-4 and TRBJ2-1; D unresolved. Trimming pared 5 bases from V and 14 bases from J, leaving 13 bases between. CDR3 length equals 11 residues.

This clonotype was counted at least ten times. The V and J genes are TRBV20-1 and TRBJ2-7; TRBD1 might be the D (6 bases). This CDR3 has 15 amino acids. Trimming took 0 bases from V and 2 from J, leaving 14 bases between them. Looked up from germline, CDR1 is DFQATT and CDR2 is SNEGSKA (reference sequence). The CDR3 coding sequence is TGCAGTGCTAGAGATAGTGGGGGCTCGACCTACGAGCAGTACTTC. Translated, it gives CSARDSGGSTYEQYF.

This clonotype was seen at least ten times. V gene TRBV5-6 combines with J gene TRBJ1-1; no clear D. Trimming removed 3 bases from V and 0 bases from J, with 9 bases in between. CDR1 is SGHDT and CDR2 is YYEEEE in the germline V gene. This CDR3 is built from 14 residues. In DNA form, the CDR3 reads TGTGCCAGCAGCTCGACGGGGATGAACACTGAAGCTTTCTTT. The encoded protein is CASSSTGMNTEAFF.

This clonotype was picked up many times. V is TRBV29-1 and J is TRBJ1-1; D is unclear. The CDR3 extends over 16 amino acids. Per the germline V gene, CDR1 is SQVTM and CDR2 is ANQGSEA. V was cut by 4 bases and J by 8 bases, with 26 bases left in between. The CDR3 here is CSVVALGEPNRSEAFF. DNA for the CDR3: TGCAGCGTTGTCGCCCTCGGGGAACCCAACAGATCCGAAGCTTTCTTT.

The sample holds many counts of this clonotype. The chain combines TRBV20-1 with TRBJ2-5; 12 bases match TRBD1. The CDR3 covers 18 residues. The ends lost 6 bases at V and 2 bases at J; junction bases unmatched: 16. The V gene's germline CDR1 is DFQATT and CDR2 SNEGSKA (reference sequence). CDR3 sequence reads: CSASGQGASGLLQETQYF. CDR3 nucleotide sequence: TGCAGTGCCTCGGGACAGGGGGCGTCAGGCCTTCTACAAGAGACCCAGTACTTC.

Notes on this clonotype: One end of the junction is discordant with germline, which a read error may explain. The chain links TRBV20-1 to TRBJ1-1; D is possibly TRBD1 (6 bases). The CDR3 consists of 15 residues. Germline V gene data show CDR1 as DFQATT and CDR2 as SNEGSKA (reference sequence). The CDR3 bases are TGCTGTGCTAGAGGGGGACCCCAACTTTTGACTGAAGCTTTCTTT. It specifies CCARGGPQLLTEAFF.

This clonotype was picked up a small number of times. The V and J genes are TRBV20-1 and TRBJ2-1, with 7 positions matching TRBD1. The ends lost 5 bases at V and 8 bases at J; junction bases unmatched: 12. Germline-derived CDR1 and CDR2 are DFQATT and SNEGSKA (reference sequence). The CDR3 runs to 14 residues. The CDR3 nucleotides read TGCAGTGCTGCGACAGGGTTGATTATGGATGAGCAGTTCTTC. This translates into CSAATGLIMDEQFF.

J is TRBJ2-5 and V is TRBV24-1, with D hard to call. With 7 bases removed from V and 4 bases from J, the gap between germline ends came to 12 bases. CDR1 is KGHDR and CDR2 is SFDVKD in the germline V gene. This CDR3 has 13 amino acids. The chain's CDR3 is CATRKGSLETQYF. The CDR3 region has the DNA TGTGCCACCAGAAAGGGCAGTTTAGAGACCCAGTACTTC.